This TCR beta chain emerged from a study of T cell repertoires in cytomegalovirus infection. Across the study: Selected CMV epitopes included recently identified HLA-C-restricted ones as well as well-studied HLA-B-restricted ones. Matching HLA type, along with CMV infection, was indicated by public TCR beta signatures.

One entry per CDR3 protein, called by TCRdb with MiXCR from the reads. The sample comprises some 800,000 distinct CDR3 sequences, approximately 32% of which are singletons, and approximately 14% rests with the top ten. In this sample, this clonotype turned up many times. Its antigen is still unknown. Findings and caveats of the study: Frequencies of public TCR beta families were cumulated, and this identified carriers of CMV plus the relevant HLA. Predominance within the ex vivo response was attributable to HLA-C-restricted CMV-specific TCR beta clonotypes.

CDR1 is DFQATT and CDR2 is SNEGSKA in the germline V gene (reference sequence). The CDR3 consists of 14 residues. After removal of 2 bases from V and 3 bases from J, the junction contained 0 bases not matched to a gene. The source of this sequence is a human donor in good health (CMV status not recorded). Some clones in this sample may be carry-over from other donors' samples. The chain has TRBV20-1 and TRBJ2-2, with 10 bases lining up with TRBD2. Sequenced here: cultured CD8+ T cells from PBMCs, sampled from culture after CMV antigen stimulation. The chain's CDR3 is CSARLAGDTGELFF. The CDR3 DNA reads as TGCAGTGCTAGACTAGCGGGGGACACCGGGGAGCTGTTTTTT.